This is a list of T cell receptor beta chains from one sample in a study of shared clonotypes between healthy human individuals. Some clones are missing from TCRdb's copy, which holds only in-frame ones; the method was immunoSEQ multiplex PCR. Of approximately 2,300,000 clones in the sample, 85% to 95% were seen once. Sequencing used naive CD4+ T cells from PBMCs. These receptor sequences come from a man between 18 and 29 years old in good health. Some clones in this sample may be carry-over from other donors' samples. Each CDR3 is given with its conserved first and last residue.

cdr3_aa: CASSFSDRGNSPLHF; cdr3_length: 15; v_call: TRBV28; j_call: TRBJ1-6
cdr3_aa: CASSRDRGNGYTF; cdr3_length: 13; v_call: TRBV19; j_call: TRBJ1-2
cdr3_aa: CASSAVAGQGGYGYTF; cdr3_length: 16; v_call: TRBV6-1; j_call: TRBJ1-2
cdr3_aa: CASSLLGTSGSYEQYF; cdr3_length: 16; v_call: TRBV5-6; j_call: TRBJ2-7
cdr3_aa: CAWSGQNLDSNQPQHF; cdr3_length: 16; v_call: TRBV30; j_call: TRBJ1-5
cdr3_aa: CASSPPSTGGKLFF; cdr3_length: 14; v_call: TRBV18; j_call: TRBJ1-4
cdr3_aa: CASRSLRGRANEQFF; cdr3_length: 15; v_call: TRBV11-2; j_call: TRBJ2-1
cdr3_aa: CASSTRFPGTNGYTF; cdr3_length: 15; v_call: TRBV9; j_call: TRBJ1-2
cdr3_aa: CASSLGGTSRFWQYF; cdr3_length: 15; v_call: TRBV7-9; j_call: TRBJ2-7
cdr3_aa: CASSVSGGYYEQYF; cdr3_length: 14; v_call: TRBV27; j_call: TRBJ2-7
cdr3_aa: CASSAQTSEKNEQFF; cdr3_length: 15; v_call: TRBV4-2; j_call: TRBJ2-1
cdr3_aa: CASSLVERSSGYGYTF; cdr3_length: 16; v_call: TRBV28; j_call: TRBJ1-2
cdr3_aa: CASSLTRGAGNTIYF; cdr3_length: 15; v_call: TRBV5-4; j_call: TRBJ1-3
cdr3_aa: CASSGIRSYNEQFF; cdr3_length: 14; v_call: TRBV7-9; j_call: TRBJ2-1
cdr3_aa: CASRLKTGGVYEQYF; cdr3_length: 15; v_call: TRBV19; j_call: TRBJ2-7
cdr3_aa: CASSVGRGTDTQYF; cdr3_length: 14; v_call: TRBV9; j_call: TRBJ2-3
cdr3_aa: CASSLETSKAEAFF; cdr3_length: 14; v_call: TRBV14; j_call: TRBJ1-1
cdr3_aa: CASSPRTGGETQYF; cdr3_length: 14; v_call: TRBV28; j_call: TRBJ2-5
cdr3_aa: CASSQDIGRVKFF; cdr3_length: 13; v_call: TRBV4-2; j_call: TRBJ2-1
cdr3_aa: CASSLGQREKLFF; cdr3_length: 13; v_call: TRBV7-8; j_call: TRBJ1-4
cdr3_aa: CASLRPGAGELFF; cdr3_length: 13; v_call: TRBV28; j_call: TRBJ2-2
cdr3_aa: CASSLRRFTDTQYF; cdr3_length: 14; v_call: TRBV28; j_call: TRBJ2-3
cdr3_aa: CASSLERVETQYF; cdr3_length: 13; v_call: TRBV7-8; j_call: TRBJ2-5
cdr3_aa: CASSSASNQPQHF; cdr3_length: 13; v_call: TRBV19; j_call: TRBJ1-5
cdr3_aa: CASSFADTQYF; cdr3_length: 11; v_call: TRBV5-1; j_call: TRBJ2-3
cdr3_aa: CASSIGAPNTEAFF; cdr3_length: 14; v_call: TRBV5-1; j_call: TRBJ1-1
cdr3_aa: CAWKVLASTDTQYF; cdr3_length: 14; v_call: TRBV30; j_call: TRBJ2-3
cdr3_aa: CASSRGLAGGKTNTGELFF; cdr3_length: 19; v_call: TRBV5-1; j_call: TRBJ2-2
cdr3_aa: CASSSQGPDQPQHF; cdr3_length: 14; v_call: TRBV5-1; j_call: TRBJ1-5
cdr3_aa: CSVSVLGGGTGANVLTF; cdr3_length: 17; v_call: TRBV29-1; j_call: TRBJ2-6
cdr3_aa: CAALRDERETQYF; cdr3_length: 13; v_call: TRBV6-6; j_call: TRBJ2-5
cdr3_aa: CASLQGTYEQYF; cdr3_length: 12; v_call: TRBV28; j_call: TRBJ2-7
cdr3_aa: CASSPGEGYGYTF; cdr3_length: 13; v_call: TRBV18; j_call: TRBJ1-2
cdr3_aa: CASSSQAGWADTQYF; cdr3_length: 15; v_call: TRBV7-2; j_call: TRBJ2-3
cdr3_aa: CASSEGTHAYEQYF; cdr3_length: 14; v_call: TRBV11-2; j_call: TRBJ2-7
cdr3_aa: CASSFAPLERRGGTDTQYF; cdr3_length: 19; v_call: TRBV5-1; j_call: TRBJ2-3
cdr3_aa: CASSVGLTGTDTQYF; cdr3_length: 15; v_call: TRBV9; j_call: TRBJ2-3
cdr3_aa: CASSLDSPGKQFF; cdr3_length: 13; v_call: TRBV5-1; j_call: TRBJ2-1
cdr3_aa: CASSLVGLAGVNEQFF; cdr3_length: 16; v_call: TRBV7-2; j_call: TRBJ2-1
cdr3_aa: CASRSTGRQLQPQHF; cdr3_length: 15; v_call: TRBV19; j_call: TRBJ1-5
cdr3_aa: CATSRTLAGGPGNIQYF; cdr3_length: 17; v_call: TRBV15; j_call: TRBJ2-4